This entry features one TCR beta chain sequence. These data come from a study of cytomegalovirus exposure and HLA in healthy donors. Study context: Early released data comprised tens of millions of unique TCRs from HLA-typed donors.

The PCR made use of 60 Vbeta and 13 Jbeta primers. Clones were read by immunoSEQ multiplex PCR, and TCRdb kept only the in-frame ones, dropping some. Seen here are some 56,000 clones, about 80% observed once, and the top ten hold nearly 4%. The trim removed 2 bases at V and 2 bases at J, leaving 3 bases unmatched. The CDR3 has 15 residues. Germline V gives CDR1 MDHEN, CDR2 SYDVKM. This chain links TRBV28 with TRBJ2-1; TRBD1 matches at 7 bases. Sequenced sample: PBMCs. The sequence was obtained from a woman in her thirties or forties in good health and CMV-seronegative. DNA for the CDR3: TGTGCCAGCAGTTTAGAGGGGGCGGCCTACAATGAGCAGTTCTTC. As protein: CASSLEGAAYNEQFF.